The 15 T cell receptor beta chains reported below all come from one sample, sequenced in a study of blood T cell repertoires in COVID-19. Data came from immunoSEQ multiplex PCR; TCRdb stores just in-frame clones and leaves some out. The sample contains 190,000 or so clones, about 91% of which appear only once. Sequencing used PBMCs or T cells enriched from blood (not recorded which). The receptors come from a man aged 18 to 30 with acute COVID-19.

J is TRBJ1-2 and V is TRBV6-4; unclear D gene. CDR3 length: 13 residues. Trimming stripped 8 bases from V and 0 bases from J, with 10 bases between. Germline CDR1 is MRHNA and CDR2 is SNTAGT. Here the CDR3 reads CASPRTPNYGYTF. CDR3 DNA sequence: TGTGCCAGCCCTAGGACTCCTAACTATGGCTACACCTTC.

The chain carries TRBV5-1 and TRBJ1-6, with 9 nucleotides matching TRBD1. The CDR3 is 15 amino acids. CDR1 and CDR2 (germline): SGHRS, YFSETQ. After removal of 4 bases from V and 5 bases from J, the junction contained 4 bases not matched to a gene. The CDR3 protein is CASSLRTGDNSPLHF. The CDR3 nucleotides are TGCGCCAGCAGCCTGCGGACAGGGGATAATTCACCCCTCCACTTT.

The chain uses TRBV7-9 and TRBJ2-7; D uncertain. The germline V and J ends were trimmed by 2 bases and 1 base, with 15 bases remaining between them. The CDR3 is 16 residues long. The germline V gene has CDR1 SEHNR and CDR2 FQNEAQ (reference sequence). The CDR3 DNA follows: TGTGCCAGCAGCTTATCTCCGGGTCATGGGTCCTACGAGCAGTACTTC. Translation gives CASSLSPGHGSYEQYF.

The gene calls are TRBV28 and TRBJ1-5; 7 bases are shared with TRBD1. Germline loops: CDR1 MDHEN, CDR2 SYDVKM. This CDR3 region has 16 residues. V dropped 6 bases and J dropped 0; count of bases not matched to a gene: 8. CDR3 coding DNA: TGTGCCAGCAGCTTGGACAGGAGATATAGCAATCAGCCCCAGCATTTT. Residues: CASSLDRRYSNQPQHF.

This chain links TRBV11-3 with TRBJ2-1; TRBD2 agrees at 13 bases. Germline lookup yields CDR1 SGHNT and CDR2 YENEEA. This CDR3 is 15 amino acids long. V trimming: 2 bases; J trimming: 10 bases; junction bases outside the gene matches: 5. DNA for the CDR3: TGTGCCAGCAGCTTATCGGAGGGACTAGCGGGAGAGCAGTTCTTC. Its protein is CASSLSEGLAGEQFF.

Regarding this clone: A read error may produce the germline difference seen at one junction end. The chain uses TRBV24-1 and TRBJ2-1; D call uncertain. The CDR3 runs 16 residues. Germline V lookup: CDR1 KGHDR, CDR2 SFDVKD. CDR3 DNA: TGTGCCACCAGTGGGCCAGCGTCAAGCTCCCACAATGAGCAGTTCTTC. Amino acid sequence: CATSGPASSSHNEQFF.

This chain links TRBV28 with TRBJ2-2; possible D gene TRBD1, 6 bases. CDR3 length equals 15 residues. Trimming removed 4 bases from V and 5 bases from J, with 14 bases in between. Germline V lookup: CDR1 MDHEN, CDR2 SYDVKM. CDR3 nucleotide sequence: TGTGCCAGCAGTTGGCAGACAGGAGCGACCGGGGAGCTGTTTTTT. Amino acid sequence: CASSWQTGATGELFF.

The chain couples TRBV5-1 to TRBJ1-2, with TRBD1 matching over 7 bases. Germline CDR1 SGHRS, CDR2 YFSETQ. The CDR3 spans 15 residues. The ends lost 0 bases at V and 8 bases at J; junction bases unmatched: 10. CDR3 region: CASSLAQGPLRGYTF. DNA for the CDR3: TGCGCCAGCAGCTTGGCACAGGGGCCCCTGAGGGGCTACACCTTC.

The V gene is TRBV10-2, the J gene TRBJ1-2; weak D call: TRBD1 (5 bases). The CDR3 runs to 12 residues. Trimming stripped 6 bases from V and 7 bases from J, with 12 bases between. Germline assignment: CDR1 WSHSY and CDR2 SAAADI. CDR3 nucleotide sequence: TGCGCCAGCAGGGGGGAGGGCGGTGGCTACACCTTC. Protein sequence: CASRGEGGGYTF.

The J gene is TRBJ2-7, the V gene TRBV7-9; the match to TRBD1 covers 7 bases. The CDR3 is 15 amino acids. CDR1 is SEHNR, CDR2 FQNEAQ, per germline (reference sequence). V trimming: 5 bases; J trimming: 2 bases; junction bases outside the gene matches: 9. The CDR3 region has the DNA TGTGCCAGCAGCCAAGGACAGGCGGCAACCTACGAGCAGTACTTC. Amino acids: CASSQGQAATYEQYF.

CDR3 sequence: CASSPGLAGVHTGELFF. CDR3 DNA sequence: TGCGCCAGCAGCCCGGGACTAGCGGGAGTACACACCGGGGAGCTGTTTTTT. V and J are TRBV4-1 and TRBJ2-2, with 14 bases lining up with TRBD2. V dropped 4 bases and J dropped 3; count of bases not matched to a gene: 4. The CDR3 covers 17 residues. Germline V gives CDR1 MGHRA, CDR2 YSYEKL.

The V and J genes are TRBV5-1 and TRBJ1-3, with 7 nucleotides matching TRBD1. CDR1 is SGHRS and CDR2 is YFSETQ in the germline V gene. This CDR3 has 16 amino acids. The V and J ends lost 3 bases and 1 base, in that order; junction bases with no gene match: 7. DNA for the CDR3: TGCGCCAGCAGCTGGACGGGCAGGGGGTCTGGAAACACCATATATTTT. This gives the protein CASSWTGRGSGNTIYF.

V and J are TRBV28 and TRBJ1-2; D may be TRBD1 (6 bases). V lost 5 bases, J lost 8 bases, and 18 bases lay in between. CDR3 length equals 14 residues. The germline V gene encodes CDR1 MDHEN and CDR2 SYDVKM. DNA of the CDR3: TGTGCCAGCAGTACCCGGACAGACCTTGGGGGCTACACCTTC. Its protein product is CASSTRTDLGGYTF.

This CDR3 is CASSARGLDTGELFF. The CDR3 DNA is TGTGCCAGCAGTGCAAGGGGGCTGGACACCGGGGAGCTGTTTTTT. J is TRBJ2-2 and V is TRBV2, with 7 bases identical to TRBD1. The CDR3 loop spans 15 amino acids. The V gene end was trimmed by 4 bases and the J gene end by 3 bases; junction bases not matched to a gene: 5. From germline, CDR1 is SNHLY and CDR2 FYNNEI.

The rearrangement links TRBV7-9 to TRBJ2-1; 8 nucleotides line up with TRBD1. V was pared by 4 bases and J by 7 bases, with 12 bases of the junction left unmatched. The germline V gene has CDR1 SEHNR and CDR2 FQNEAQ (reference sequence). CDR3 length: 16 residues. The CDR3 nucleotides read TGTGCCAGCAGCTACCTACCACAGGACAGGGTGAATGAGCAGTTCTTC. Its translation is CASSYLPQDRVNEQFF.